A single sample is the source of the 3 T cell receptor beta chains below, sequenced in a study of blood T cell repertoires in COVID-19. Here immunoSEQ multiplex PCR was the method, and the copy in TCRdb shows in-frame clones only, minus some. The sample lists about 69,000 clones; over 70% were seen once. Sequencing was done on a sample of peripheral blood. The receptor set was obtained from a man in his 60s with acute or convalescent COVID-19.

The chain carries TRBV12-3 or TRBV12-4 and TRBJ1-1; D is ambiguous. The CDR3 totals 12 residues. V was clipped by 3 bases and J by 5 bases, with 7 bases between them. The CDR3 bases are TGTGCCAGCAGTTTCACCGGGACTGAAGCTTTCTTT. Translating it yields CASSFTGTEAFF.

This clone was detected once. This sequence joins TRBV7-2 and TRBJ2-2; a possible D gene is TRBD1 (5 bases). Germline V gives CDR1 SGHTA, CDR2 FQGNSA. The V end was cut by 3 bases, the J end by 6 bases, with 11 bases between. The CDR3 is 14 amino acids. The CDR3 DNA reads TGTGCCAGCAGCTTCGGTTCAGGGCCCGGGGAGCTGTTTTTT. This encodes CASSFGSGPGELFF. The full variable domain, rest sourced from reference TRBV7-2 and TRBJ2-2, is GAGVSQSPSNKVTEKGKDVELRCDPISGHTALYWYRQSLGQGLEFLIYFQGNSAPDKSGLPSDRFSAERTGGSVSTLTIQRTQQEDSAVYLCASSFGSGPGELFFGEGSRLTVL.

J is TRBJ1-1 and V is TRBV14, with D possibly being TRBD1 (6 bases). Deletions cut 2 bases from V and 1 base from J, with 11 bases between. The CDR3 extends over 15 amino acids. In germline, CDR1 is SGHDN, CDR2 FVKESK. The CDR3: CASSQLTGQNTEAFF. For the CDR3, the DNA is TGTGCCAGCAGCCAATTGACAGGCCAGAACACTGAAGCTTTCTTT.